The 20 T cell receptor beta chains below were found in one sample sequenced in a study of blood T cells in healthy people across ages. The authors ran a second PCR of about 7 to 11 cycles using a sample-barcoded 5' primer and a J-beta primer mix. TCRdb itself ran the 5' RACE reads through MiXCR, one entry per CDR3 protein. Of about 760,000 distinct CDR3 sequences in the sample, around 25% were seen once. The same data also contributed to another study, on T cells of mothers and their children.

Specimen: blood. These receptors were obtained from a boy aged 10-17 years in good health.

The chain uses TRBV10-1 and TRBJ2-5, with 7 positions matching TRBD1. The J call may be incorrect, as the DNA end agrees better with TRBJ2-7. Germline V gene lookup returns CDR1 WNHNN and CDR2 SYGVQD (reference sequence). The CDR3 loop spans 13 amino acids. The CDR3, as DNA: TGCGCCAGCAGTGAAATGACAGGGTACGAGCAGTACTTC. This translates into CASSEMTGYEQYF.

The chain recombines TRBV7-2 with TRBJ1-6; D gene unclear. The CDR3 totals 9 residues. The germline V gene encodes CDR1 SGHTA and CDR2 FQGNSA. Trimming left V 5 bases short and J 13 bases short, with 3 bases between. The CDR3 here is CASSGPLHF. CDR3 nucleotide sequence: TGTGCCAGCAGCGGTCCCCTCCACTTT.

The V gene is TRBV29-1, the J gene TRBJ1-1; D not resolved. CDR3 length: 12 amino acids. V lost 7 bases and J 1 base, leaving 10 bases between the germline ends. CDR1 and CDR2 from the germline V gene are SQVTM and ANQGSEA. CDR3: CSATPPNTEAFF. The CDR3 DNA follows: TGCAGCGCTACTCCCCCGAACACTGAAGCTTTCTTT.

This clonotype was found many times. The V and J genes are TRBV24-1 and TRBJ2-1, with D unclear. CDR1 and CDR2 from the germline V gene are KGHDR and SFDVKD. The length of the CDR3 is 13 residues. Trimming cost V 6 bases and J 0 bases, with 5 bases left between them. CDR3 sequence reads: CATSLDSYNEQFF. The CDR3 nucleotides read TGTGCCACCAGTCTAGACTCCTACAATGAGCAGTTCTTC.

The chain joins TRBV7-9 to TRBJ2-5; 8 bases line up with TRBD2. With the DNA end fitting TRBJ2-1 better, the J assignment may be wrong. The CDR3 covers 15 residues. The germline CDR1 and CDR2 sequences are SEHNR and FQNEAQ (reference sequence). CDR3 in DNA: TGTGCCAGCAGCTTATGGAGCGGGGGTAACAATGAGCAGTTCTTC. Translating gives CASSLWSGGNNEQFF.

In regard to this clonotype: This likely comes from a read error, as the CDR3 has no conserved phenylalanine or tryptophan at its end. No DNA is shown, since the ends of the CDR3 on it are uncertain; the CDR3 is the one TCRdb lists. The V gene is TRBV25-1, the J gene TRBJ2-5; TRBD1 was called by the table and not checked on the DNA. The CDR3 region is 11 residues in length, termini included. CDR1 and CDR2 (germline): MGHDK, SYGVNS. The CDR3 loop is CASSDGGTKVY.

The CDR3 is CSAAPIPQGNEQYF. The CDR3 nucleotides read TGCAGTGCCGCCCCTATTCCACAGGGTAACGAGCAGTACTTC. This chain uses TRBV20-1 with TRBJ2-5; maybe TRBD1 (6 bases). The J call is in doubt because the DNA end fits TRBJ2-7 better. Per the germline V gene, CDR1 is DFQATT and CDR2 is SNEGSKA (reference sequence). This CDR3 spans 14 amino acids.

This sequence joins TRBV29-1 and TRBJ1-2; no reliable D call. The CDR3 has 12 residues. Germline CDR1 reads SQVTM; CDR2 reads ANQGSEA. Trimming shortened V by 3 bases and J by 6 bases, and 11 bases separated the two germline ends. The CDR3 loop reads CSVDPQTDGYTF. CDR3 nucleotides: TGCAGCGTTGATCCCCAAACGGATGGCTACACCTTC. Full variable domain (missing parts from reference TRBV29-1 and TRBJ1-2): SAVISQKPSRDICQRGTSLTIQCQVDSQVTMMFWYRQQPGQSLTLIATANQGSEATYESGFVIDKFPISRPNLTFSTLTVSNMSPEDSSIYLCSVDPQTDGYTFGSGTRLTVV.

The genes are TRBV28 and TRBJ2-7; D unresolved. The CDR3 is 14 residues long. The ends were cut back, 5 bases at V and 0 bases at J, with 11 bases in the middle. Per germline, CDR1 MDHEN and CDR2 SYDVKM. CDR3: CASSTPISSYEQYF. CDR3 in DNA: TGTGCCAGCAGTACCCCGATCAGCTCCTACGAGCAGTACTTC. The full variable domain, rest sourced from reference TRBV28 and TRBJ2-7, is DVKVTQSSRYLVKRTGEKVFLECVQDMDHENMFWYRQDPGLGLRLIYFSYDVKMKEKGDIPEGYSVSREKKERFSLILESASTNQTSMYLCASSTPISSYEQYFGPGTRLTVT.

This chain links TRBV10-2 with TRBJ2-7; TRBD2 matches at 12 bases. The CDR3 extends over 16 amino acids. V lost 5 bases to trimming and J lost 3 bases; unmatched junction nucleotides: 8. Per the germline V gene, CDR1 is WSHSY and CDR2 is SAAADI. CDR3: CASSPSGLAGFYEQYF. Written as DNA, the CDR3 is TGCGCCAGCAGTCCAAGTGGACTAGCGGGGTTCTACGAGCAGTACTTC.

This chain links TRBV12-3 or TRBV12-4 with TRBJ2-5; the D call may be TRBD1 or TRBD2 (5 bases each). The CDR3 has 16 amino acids. V lost 3 bases and J 5 bases, leaving 19 bases between the germline ends. The CDR3 loop is CASSFLYGGVWETQYF. Written as DNA, the CDR3 is TGTGCCAGCAGTTTCCTGTATGGGGGAGTTTGGGAGACCCAGTACTTC.

V usage is TRBV7-9 and J usage is TRBJ2-7; 7 bases map to TRBD1. This CDR3 has 17 amino acids. Germline trimming cut 5 bases from V and 0 bases from J; bases unmatched to any gene: 13. Germline CDR1 SEHNR, CDR2 FQNEAQ (reference sequence). DNA for the CDR3: TGTGCCAGCAGCCAAGGGGGCGGTGCGGAGAGCTCCTACGAGCAGTACTTC. Amino acids: CASSQGGGAESSYEQYF.

This sequence joins TRBV5-1 and TRBJ2-4, with D hard to call. Per germline, CDR1 SGHRS and CDR2 YFSETQ. The V gene lost 0 bases and the J gene lost 6 bases, with 7 bases spanning the gap. The CDR3 is 13 residues long. CDR3 DNA sequence: TGCGCCAGCAGCTTGGGGTCCAGAAACATTCAGTACTTC. Translated: CASSLGSRNIQYF.

This clonotype was found many times. This sequence joins TRBV28 and TRBJ2-5, with TRBD2 matching over 12 bases. V trimming: 3 bases; J trimming: 7 bases; junction bases outside the gene matches: 6. The CDR3 is 15 amino acids. Germline CDR1 MDHEN, CDR2 SYDVKM. The CDR3 reads CASSFTGTSGSTQYF. CDR3 sequence (DNA): TGTGCCAGCAGTTTCACCGGGACTAGCGGGTCGACCCAGTACTTC.

The chain is built from TRBV6-2 or TRBV6-3 and TRBJ1-1; no definite D call. The ends were cut back, 0 bases at V and 6 bases at J, with 5 bases in the middle. The CDR3 is 12 residues long. The germline CDR1 and CDR2 sequences are MNHEY and SVGEGT. The CDR3 coding sequence is TGTGCCAGCAGTTACTCTCAAGCTGAAGCTTTCTTT. It translates to CASSYSQAEAFF.

This clonotype has just a few counts. The chain recombines TRBV7-9 with TRBJ1-6; no firm D call. V was clipped by 1 base and J by 9 bases, with 10 bases between them. This CDR3 contains 14 residues. Germline loops: CDR1 SEHNR, CDR2 FQNEAQ (reference sequence). The CDR3 region has the DNA TGTGCCAGCAGCTTAGGGTTCGGGGTTTCACCCCTCCACTTT. The encoded protein is CASSLGFGVSPLHF.

The V gene is TRBV14, the J gene TRBJ1-1, with 7 positions matching TRBD1. The CDR3 is made up of 13 amino acids. Germline CDR1 SGHDN, CDR2 FVKESK. V was pared by 1 base and J by 5 bases, with 1 base of the junction left unmatched. CDR3 DNA: TGTGCCAGCAGCCAAGCAGGGGGAACTGAAGCTTTCTTT. Residues: CASSQAGGTEAFF.

In its sample, this clonotype was seen a few times. The chain has TRBV3-1 and TRBJ2-3; no reliable D call. Germline V CDR1 and CDR2: LGHDT, YNNKEL (reference sequence). This CDR3 has 13 residues. Trimming took off 0 bases at V and 7 bases at J, with 8 bases between the two ends. The CDR3 loop reads CASSQEGGYTQYF. As DNA, the CDR3 is TGTGCCAGCAGCCAAGAGGGTGGCTATACGCAGTATTTT.

This clonotype has a single count. J is TRBJ1-2 and V is TRBV6-2 or TRBV6-3; D is unresolved. Germline V gives CDR1 MNHEY, CDR2 SVGEGT. V was pared by 5 bases and J by 0 bases, with 13 bases between. The CDR3 covers 15 residues. The DNA for the CDR3 is TGTGCCAGCAGTGCCGGGCCCCGAGCTAACTATGGCTACACCTTC. This gives the protein CASSAGPRANYGYTF.

This clonotype appeared a single time. One end of the junction does not line up with germline, which may come from a read error. V usage is TRBV7-6 and J usage is TRBJ2-3, with a possible D match to TRBD2 (5 bases). Germline V gene data show CDR1 as SGHVS and CDR2 as FNYEAQ. The CDR3 covers 13 residues. This CDR3 reads CASRATSSDTRYF. CDR3 bases: TGTGCCAGCAGGGCCACTAGTTCTGATACGCGGTATTTT.